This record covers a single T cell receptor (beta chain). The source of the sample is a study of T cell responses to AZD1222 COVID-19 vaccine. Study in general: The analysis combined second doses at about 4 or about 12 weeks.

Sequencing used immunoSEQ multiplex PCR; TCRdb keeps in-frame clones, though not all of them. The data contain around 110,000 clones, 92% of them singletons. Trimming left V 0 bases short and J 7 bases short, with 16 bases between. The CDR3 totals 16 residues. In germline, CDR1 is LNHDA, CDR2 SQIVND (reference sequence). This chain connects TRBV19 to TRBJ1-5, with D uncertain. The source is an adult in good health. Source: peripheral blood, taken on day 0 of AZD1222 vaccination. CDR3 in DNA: TGTGCCAGTAGTATAGATATGCCAAGGGTCTTGCAGCCCCAGCATTTT. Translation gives CASSIDMPRVLQPQHF.